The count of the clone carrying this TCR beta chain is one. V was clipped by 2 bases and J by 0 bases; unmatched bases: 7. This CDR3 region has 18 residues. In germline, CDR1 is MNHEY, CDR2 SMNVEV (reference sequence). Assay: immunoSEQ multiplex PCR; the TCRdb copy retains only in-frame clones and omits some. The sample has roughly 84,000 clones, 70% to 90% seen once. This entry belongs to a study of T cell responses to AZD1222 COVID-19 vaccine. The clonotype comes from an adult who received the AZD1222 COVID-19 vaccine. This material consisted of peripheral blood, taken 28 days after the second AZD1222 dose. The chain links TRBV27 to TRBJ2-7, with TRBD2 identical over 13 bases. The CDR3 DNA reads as TGTGCCAGCAGTTTAGTAGGGACTAGCGGGACTAGCTCCTACGAGCAGTACTTC. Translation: CASSLVGTSGTSSYEQYF.